Following are 31 T cell receptor beta chains from one sample sequenced in a study of cytomegalovirus exposure and HLA in healthy donors. Generated by immunoSEQ multiplex PCR, the TCRdb table keeps only in-frame clones and is missing some. The repertoire includes about 49,000 clones, around nine tenths of them detected once, and around 1.4% sits in the top ten. Sequencing was performed on PBMCs. These TCRs come from a man younger than 35 in good health and CMV-seronegative.

V and J are TRBV29-1 and TRBJ2-1; the D is unclear. The germline V gene has CDR1 SQVTM and CDR2 ANQGSEA. V was trimmed by 2 bases and J by 7 bases, leaving 6 bases between them. This CDR3 has 11 residues. CDR3 protein: CSVEFRNEQFF. As DNA, the CDR3 is TGCAGCGTTGAATTCCGGAATGAGCAGTTCTTC.

This chain links TRBV11-3 with TRBJ2-3; TRBD2 might be the D (6 bases). CDR3 length: 14 amino acids. V was cut by 3 bases and J by 0 bases, with 7 bases left in between. Germline loops: CDR1 SGHNT, CDR2 YENEEA. The chain's CDR3 is CASSLGGSTDTQYF. The CDR3 DNA follows: TGTGCCAGCAGCTTGGGGGGTAGCACAGATACGCAGTATTTT.

This clone occurred once. V and J are TRBV7-6 and TRBJ2-2, with D possibly matching TRBD2 (6 bases). The CDR3 is 17 residues long. Germline values: CDR1 SGHVS, CDR2 FNYEAQ. Deletions cut 5 bases from V and 6 bases from J, with 22 bases between. The chain's CDR3 is CASSLKEGPPWSGELFF. DNA of the CDR3: TGTGCCAGCAGCCTTAAGGAGGGTCCCCCGTGGTCCGGGGAGCTGTTTTTT.

In its sample, this clone was seen once. The chain recombines TRBV27 with TRBJ2-7, with a weak D call TRBD1 (5 bases). V was clipped by 3 bases and J by 2 bases, with 11 bases between them. Germline CDR1 MNHEY, CDR2 SMNVEV (reference sequence). This CDR3 spans 14 amino acids. DNA for the CDR3: TGTGCCAGCAGTTTTGGGGCCGGAACCTACGAGCAGTACTTC. Its translation is CASSFGAGTYEQYF.

The chain couples TRBV6-6 to TRBJ2-2; a weak D match, TRBD2 (5 bases). The CDR3 is 14 amino acids. Trimming took off 9 bases at V and 3 bases at J, with 14 bases between the two ends. Germline CDR1 MNHNY, CDR2 SVGAGI (reference sequence). Here the CDR3 reads CASKRDGDTGELFF. The CDR3 bases are TGTGCCAGTAAACGTGACGGGGACACCGGGGAGCTGTTTTTT.

The chain is built from TRBV6-5 and TRBJ2-2; weak D call: TRBD2 (5 bases). Germline CDR1 reads MNHEY; CDR2 reads SVGAGI. The CDR3 has 13 residues. V was cut by 5 bases and J by 6 bases, with 10 bases left in between. The chain's CDR3 is CASSPLGPGELFF. The CDR3 coding sequence is TGTGCCAGCAGTCCACTAGGTCCCGGGGAGCTGTTTTTT.

The chain links TRBV7-9 to TRBJ1-2, with 9 nucleotides matching TRBD1. Trimming at V came to 4 bases and at J to 3 bases, leaving 15 bases not matched to a gene. Germline values: CDR1 SEHNR, CDR2 FQNEAQ (reference sequence). The CDR3 contains 18 residues. The CDR3 loop reads CASSSPYRTGDRDYGYTF. The CDR3, as DNA: TGTGCCAGCAGCTCACCTTATCGGACAGGGGACAGAGACTATGGCTACACCTTC. The full variable domain, rest sourced from reference TRBV7-9 and TRBJ1-2, is DTGVSQNPRHKITKRGQNVTFRCDPISEHNRLYWYRQTLGQGPEFLTYFQNEAQLEKSRLLSDRFSAERPKGSFSTLEIQRTEQGDSAMYLCASSSPYRTGDRDYGYTFGSGTRLTVV.

The chain couples TRBV4-2 to TRBJ1-4; TRBD1 aligns across 10 bases. The CDR3 totals 16 residues. CDR1 and CDR2 from the germline V gene are LGHNA and YNFKEQ. Germline trimming cut 3 bases from V and 3 bases from J; bases unmatched to any gene: 4. The CDR3 DNA is TGTGCCAGCAGCCAGGACAGGGGGATGGCTAATGAAAAACTGTTTTTT. It codes for CASSQDRGMANEKLFF.

Only one count was recorded for this clone. The chain has TRBV4-1 and TRBJ1-3; D not certain. Germline V gives CDR1 MGHRA, CDR2 YSYEKL. V gave up 6 bases and J gave up 0 bases, with 12 bases separating them. This CDR3 contains 15 residues. The DNA of the CDR3 is TGCGCCAGCAGTCGGACGGAGGACTCTGGAAACACCATATATTTT. Amino acids: CASSRTEDSGNTIYF.

J is TRBJ1-2 and V is TRBV10-3, with 9 bases aligning to TRBD1. The CDR3 spans 13 residues. The junction had 5 bases not matched to a gene; V was cut back by 7 bases and J by 5 bases. The germline V gene encodes CDR1 ENHRY and CDR2 SYGVKD. Here the CDR3 reads CAINTGGGYGYTF. CDR3 nucleotide sequence: TGTGCCATCAATACAGGGGGCGGTTATGGCTACACCTTC.

CDR3 in DNA: TGTGCCAGCAGTCTACAGGGCTACGAGCAGTACTTC. It yields the protein CASSLQGYEQYF. The chain couples TRBV7-9 to TRBJ2-7; TRBD1 is a possible D gene (6 bases). Germline V gene data show CDR1 as SEHNR and CDR2 as FQNEAQ (reference sequence). The CDR3 covers 12 residues. V lost 6 bases and J lost 3, with 9 bases in between.

The chain couples TRBV11-2 to TRBJ1-1; D is perhaps TRBD1 (5 bases). Per the germline V gene, CDR1 is SGHAT and CDR2 is FQNNGV. V lost 1 base and J 1 base, leaving 7 bases between the germline ends. The CDR3 runs to 14 residues. The CDR3 region is CASSLAGSNTEAFF. The CDR3 bases are TGTGCCAGCAGCTTAGCAGGGTCGAACACTGAAGCTTTCTTT.

The chain combines TRBV10-3 with TRBJ2-7, with D possibly TRBD1 on 6 matching bases. The CDR3 runs to 12 residues. The germline V gene encodes CDR1 ENHRY and CDR2 SYGVKD. V lost 11 bases, J lost 2 bases, and 13 bases lay in between. The CDR3 DNA is TGTGCCTCCAGACAGGATGCCTACGAGCAGTACTTC. Amino acids: CASRQDAYEQYF.

The chain is built from TRBV7-9 and TRBJ2-7, with 8 positions matching TRBD1. Germline CDR1 SEHNR, CDR2 FQNEAQ (reference sequence). This CDR3 is built from 15 residues. The junction had 8 bases not matched to a gene; V was cut back by 5 bases and J by 2 bases. This chain's CDR3 is CASSPTGQDTYEQYF. CDR3 coding DNA: TGTGCCAGCAGCCCTACGGGACAGGATACCTACGAGCAGTACTTC.

The rearrangement uses TRBV9 and TRBJ2-1; 8 nucleotides match TRBD2. CDR3 length: 15 amino acids. The V gene end was trimmed by 0 bases and the J gene end by 8 bases; junction bases not matched to a gene: 7. The V gene's germline CDR1 is SGDLS and CDR2 YYNGEE. This chain's CDR3 is CASSVESAGVYEQFF. DNA for the CDR3: TGTGCCAGCAGCGTAGAATCAGCGGGAGTCTATGAGCAGTTCTTC.

The chain carries TRBV7-8 and TRBJ2-1; tentatively, D is TRBD1 (5 bases). This CDR3 is built from 14 residues. Looked up from germline, CDR1 is SGHVS and CDR2 is FQNEAQ. Trimming took 0 bases from V and 8 from J, leaving 11 bases between them. CDR3 sequence (DNA): TGTGCCAGCAGCTTAGCCAGGGAAAGGTATGAGCAGTTCTTC. Amino acids: CASSLARERYEQFF.

This chain joins TRBV27 and TRBJ2-5, with D tentatively TRBD1 (5 bases). The germline V gene encodes CDR1 MNHEY and CDR2 SMNVEV (reference sequence). The CDR3 is made up of 13 amino acids. V was pared by 5 bases and J by 2 bases, with 9 bases between. The CDR3 protein is CASSTTDQETQYF. For the CDR3, the DNA is TGTGCCAGCAGTACGACAGATCAAGAGACCCAGTACTTC.

The CDR3 sequence: CASSVPRTGHNTGELFF. The CDR3, as DNA: TGTGCCAGCAGCGTACCACGGACAGGACATAACACCGGGGAGCTGTTTTTT. V and J are TRBV9 and TRBJ2-2, with 7 bases fitting TRBD1. Germline V CDR1 and CDR2: SGDLS, YYNGEE. Trimming removed 1 base from V and 2 bases from J; junction bases left unmatched: 8. The CDR3 is made up of 17 amino acids.

In its sample, this clone was seen once. This CDR3 is CASSLGGSAYEQYF. CDR3 nucleotides: TGTGCCAGCAGCTTAGGGGGTAGCGCGTACGAGCAGTACTTC. This chain connects TRBV7-2 to TRBJ2-7; a possible D gene is TRBD2 (5 bases). This CDR3 has 14 residues. CDR1 is SGHTA, CDR2 FQGNSA, per germline. V was shortened by 1 base and J by 4 bases, with 11 bases between the two germline ends.

The chain combines TRBV30 with TRBJ2-1; 7 bases align to TRBD2. V lost 4 bases to trimming and J lost 4 bases; unmatched junction nucleotides: 4. The length of the CDR3 is 13 residues. Germline V gives CDR1 GTSNPN, CDR2 SVGIG (reference sequence). CDR3 amino acids: CAWTSGGYNEQFF. Written as DNA, the CDR3 is TGTGCCTGGACTAGCGGAGGGTACAATGAGCAGTTCTTC.

Written as DNA, the CDR3 is TGTGCCAGCAGCCAGCAGGGACAGGGGGCCGGGGAGCTGTTTTTT. Its protein product is CASSQQGQGAGELFF. The J gene is TRBJ2-2, the V gene TRBV7-2, with 11 bases aligning to TRBD1. After removal of 5 bases from V and 6 bases from J, the junction contained 5 bases not matched to a gene. The germline V gene has CDR1 SGHTA and CDR2 FQGNSA. CDR3 length equals 15 residues.

This chain joins TRBV4-2 and TRBJ2-3; 10 nucleotides line up with TRBD2. This CDR3 has 15 amino acids. The germline V gene encodes CDR1 LGHNA and CDR2 YNFKEQ. Unmatched junction bases numbered 6, after V lost 4 bases and J lost 5 bases. The CDR3 nucleotides read TGTGCCAGCAGCCTCTTAGCGGGAGGAGGAGATACGCAGTATTTT. Translating gives CASSLLAGGGDTQYF.

The rearrangement joins TRBV5-1 to TRBJ2-7; D ambiguous. V lost 5 bases to trimming and J lost 3 bases, with 6 bases between them. Germline CDR1 reads SGHRS; CDR2 reads YFSETQ. This CDR3 is built from 11 residues. The DNA for the CDR3 is TGCGCCAGCAGTATCGGCTACGAGCAGTACTTC. Amino acids: CASSIGYEQYF.

There are a few counts of this clone. The V gene is TRBV4-2, the J gene TRBJ1-5; TRBD1 agrees at 9 bases. The CDR3 spans 17 residues. V shed 2 bases, J shed 5 bases, and the junction held 10 bases outside the gene matches. Per the germline V gene, CDR1 is LGHNA and CDR2 is YNFKEQ. Here the CDR3 reads CASSQPRQGEMYQPQHF. As DNA, the CDR3 is TGTGCCAGCAGCCAACCCCGACAGGGGGAGATGTATCAGCCCCAGCATTTT.

This chain links TRBV27 with TRBJ1-4; D gene unclear. Germline CDR1 is MNHEY and CDR2 is SMNVEV (reference sequence). The CDR3 contains 14 residues. Between the trimmed V and J ends, which lost 5 bases and 0 bases, there was a span of 7 bases. CDR3 DNA sequence: TGTGCCAGCAGTCTAAAAACAACTAATGAAAAACTGTTTTTT. This codes for CASSLKTTNEKLFF.

This clone appeared once. This sequence joins TRBV19 and TRBJ2-7; TRBD1 matches 10 bases. V was clipped by 4 bases and J by 3 bases; unmatched bases: 15. The germline V gene encodes CDR1 LNHDA and CDR2 SQIVND (reference sequence). The CDR3 covers 18 residues. CDR3 in DNA: TGTGCCAGTAGTACCCCCCGGGACAGGGGAGCGGTTGGCTACGAGCAGTACTTC. Residues: CASSTPRDRGAVGYEQYF.

This chain joins TRBV27 and TRBJ1-1; tentative D call: TRBD1 (6 bases). This CDR3 is built from 17 residues. The V gene's germline CDR1 is MNHEY and CDR2 SMNVEV (reference sequence). V lost 3 bases and J lost 4, with 21 bases in between. CDR3 in DNA: TGTGCCAGCAGTTTGGGGGACATAAGACGGGCGGGCACTGAAGCTTTCTTT. Its protein is CASSLGDIRRAGTEAFF.

The chain carries TRBV6-4 and TRBJ2-1; a possible D gene is TRBD1 (6 bases). The CDR3 covers 14 residues. Germline values: CDR1 MRHNA, CDR2 SNTAGT. V was trimmed by 3 bases and J by 6 bases, leaving 12 bases between them. Written as DNA, the CDR3 is TGTGCCAGCAGTGATCGGCAGGGGAGCAATGAGCAGTTCTTC. Its protein product is CASSDRQGSNEQFF.

The gene calls are TRBV18 and TRBJ1-2; 7 bases map to TRBD1. The junction had 8 bases not matched to a gene; V was cut back by 1 base and J by 0 bases. CDR3 length equals 17 residues. Looked up from germline, CDR1 is KGHSH and CDR2 is LQKENI. The CDR3 reads CASSPLQGQLANYGYTF. The CDR3 nucleotides read TGTGCCAGCTCACCACTCCAGGGACAGCTCGCTAACTATGGCTACACCTTC.

The genes are TRBV2 and TRBJ2-5; TRBD2 aligns across 7 bases. Germline assignment: CDR1 SNHLY and CDR2 FYNNEI. This CDR3 spans 9 amino acids. The V segment lost 8 bases and the J segment 13 bases; nucleotides outside the gene matches: 4. The CDR3 region is CASGRVPYF. The CDR3 DNA reads as TGTGCCAGCGGGAGGGTCCCGTACTTC.

V and J are TRBV5-6 and TRBJ1-1; 8 nucleotides match TRBD1. Looked up from germline, CDR1 is SGHDT and CDR2 is YYEEEE. Germline trimming cut 0 bases from V and 4 bases from J; bases unmatched to any gene: 2. This CDR3 is 14 amino acids long. The CDR3 loop is CASSLGQGSTEAFF. CDR3 in DNA: TGTGCCAGCAGCTTGGGACAGGGGTCCACTGAAGCTTTCTTT. Drawing the rest from reference TRBV5-6 and TRBJ1-1, the complete variable domain is DAGVTQSPTHLIKTRGQQVTLRCSPKSGHDTVSWYQQALGQGPQFIFQYYEEEERQRGNFPDRFSGHQFPNYSSELNVNALLLGDSALYLCASSLGQGSTEAFFGQGTRLTVV.